Given below is one T cell receptor beta chain in context. In germline, CDR1 is SNHLY, CDR2 FYNNEI. V lost 7 bases, J lost 4 bases, and 9 bases stayed unmatched. The CDR3 runs to 14 residues. This specimen belongs to a study of T cell changes during pregnancy in multiple sclerosis. This table comes from immunoSEQ multiplex PCR, and its TCRdb copy is limited to in-frame clones, with some not included. The sample shows about 80,000 clones, roughly nine tenths of them seen only once. The chain has TRBV2 and TRBJ1-1, with 7 bases that match TRBD1. The sequence derives from a female donor with multiple sclerosis, enrolled in a pregnancy study. The sequencing here drew on peripheral blood, taken before pregnancy. This CDR3 reads CASTPQGPSTEAFF. The CDR3, as DNA: TGTGCCAGCACCCCACAGGGGCCTAGCACTGAAGCTTTCTTT. Full variable domain (remainder filled in from reference TRBV2 and TRBJ1-1): EPEVTQTPSHQVTQMGQEVILRCVPISNHLYFYWYRQILGQKVEFLVSFYNNEISEKSEIFDDQFSVERPDGSNFTLKIRSTKLEDSAMYFCASTPQGPSTEAFFGQGTRLTVV.